Below are 24 T cell receptor beta chains sequenced from a single sample in a study of blood T cell repertoires in COVID-19. The protocol was immunoSEQ multiplex PCR, while the TCRdb copy is restricted to in-frame clones and leaves out a portion. Of some 300,000 clones listed, roughly 88% are singletons. The material sequenced was peripheral blood. These receptors were collected from a woman in her thirties who had recovered from COVID-19.

This clone was recorded a few times. The gene calls are TRBV20-1 and TRBJ2-3, with 13 bases that match TRBD2. The length of the CDR3 is 19 residues. J gave up 0 bases and V 3 bases, and 12 bases lay outside the gene matches. Germline assignment: CDR1 DFQATT and CDR2 SNEGSKA (reference sequence). CDR3 in amino acids: CSASPDGTSGALSTDTQYF. The CDR3 DNA sequence: TGCAGTGCTAGTCCGGACGGGACTAGCGGGGCCTTAAGCACAGATACGCAGTATTTT.

This clone appeared a few times. The chain combines TRBV18 with TRBJ2-1; D is possibly TRBD1 (6 bases). CDR1 is KGHSH, CDR2 LQKENI, per germline. With 4 bases removed from V and 7 bases from J, the gap between germline ends came to 8 bases. This CDR3 has 12 amino acids. DNA for the CDR3: TGTGCCAGCTCACTTACAGGGAATGAGCAGTTCTTC. Encoded protein: CASSLTGNEQFF.

The J gene is TRBJ2-7, the V gene TRBV7-8; D uncertain. The CDR3 length is 12 residues. The germline gives CDR1 SGHVS, CDR2 FQNEAQ. The V gene lost 1 base and the J gene lost 3 bases, with 4 bases spanning the gap. The CDR3 DNA follows: TGTGCCAGCAGCTTAGACAACTACGAGCAGTACTTC. It translates to CASSLDNYEQYF.

The genes are TRBV18 and TRBJ1-2, with 11 bases matching TRBD1. Germline loops: CDR1 KGHSH, CDR2 LQKENI. The ends lost 3 bases at V and 8 bases at J; junction bases unmatched: 2. This CDR3 has 13 residues. CDR3 residues: CASSPDRGLGYTF. In DNA, the CDR3 is TGTGCCAGCTCACCGGACAGGGGGCTAGGCTACACCTTC.

The chain employs TRBV7-9 and TRBJ1-5, with 7 bases that match TRBD1. The CDR3 is 15 residues long. Germline CDR1 and CDR2: SEHNR and FQNEAQ (reference sequence). The J segment lost 3 bases and the V segment lost 4 bases, leaving 6 bases of the junction unmatched. The CDR3 DNA reads as TGTGCCAGCAGCTGGGGACAGCTAAACAATCAGCCCCAGCATTTT. Its protein is CASSWGQLNNQPQHF.

V is TRBV29-1 and J is TRBJ1-3; no definite D call. Germline CDR1 is SQVTM and CDR2 is ANQGSEA. This CDR3 is 13 amino acids long. V was shortened by 4 bases and J by 0 bases, with 7 bases between the two germline ends. Here the CDR3 reads CSVVWLSGNTIYF. The CDR3 DNA reads TGCAGCGTTGTGTGGCTCTCTGGAAACACCATATATTTT.

This chain links TRBV3-1 (or the pseudogene TRBV3-2) with TRBJ1-5; 10 bases map to TRBD1. The trim removed 5 bases at V and 5 bases at J, leaving 3 bases unmatched. The germline V gene has CDR1 LGHDT and CDR2 YNNKEL (reference sequence). The CDR3 is 14 residues long. DNA of the CDR3: TGTGCCAGCAGCTCGGGACAGGGGTATCAGCCCCAGCATTTT. Its translation is CASSSGQGYQPQHF.

The chain joins TRBV4-2 to TRBJ2-1; a weak D match, TRBD1 (6 bases). V dropped 4 bases and J dropped 7 bases, with 20 bases sitting between them. The CDR3 has 16 amino acids. The germline CDR1 and CDR2 sequences are LGHNA and YNFKEQ. The CDR3 region has the DNA TGTGCCAGCAGCCCCGGACAGTTTACTAGAGGGAATGAGCAGTTCTTC. It specifies CASSPGQFTRGNEQFF.

The V gene is TRBV5-1, the J gene TRBJ1-4; TRBD1 agrees at 10 bases. The V segment lost 2 bases and the J segment 6 bases; nucleotides outside the gene matches: 1. Germline V CDR1 and CDR2: SGHRS, YFSETQ. The CDR3 is made up of 14 amino acids. The CDR3 region is CASSLGTGDEKLFF. In nucleotides, the CDR3 is TGCGCCAGCAGCTTAGGGACAGGGGATGAAAAACTGTTTTTT.

This chain uses TRBV6-5 with TRBJ1-5; D is possibly TRBD1 (5 bases). The CDR3 sequence is 14 residues long. V lost 9 bases and J 0 bases, leaving 12 bases between the germline ends. From germline, CDR1 is MNHEY and CDR2 SVGAGI. The CDR3 DNA sequence: TGTGCCAGTACAGGTTCGTATAGCAATCAGCCCCAGCATTTT. Amino acid sequence: CASTGSYSNQPQHF.

The V call is TRBV19, the J call TRBJ1-1, with D perhaps matching TRBD1 (6 bases). V was clipped by 7 bases and J by 10 bases, with 22 bases between them. The germline V gene encodes CDR1 LNHDA and CDR2 SQIVND (reference sequence). This CDR3 has 14 amino acids. This chain's CDR3 is CASTVDRRGSRAFF. DNA for the CDR3: TGTGCCAGTACGGTCGACAGGCGTGGTTCGCGAGCTTTCTTT.

The chain has TRBV15 and TRBJ2-5, with TRBD2 matching 8 bases. CDR3 length equals 14 residues. Germline lookup yields CDR1 LNHNV and CDR2 YYDKDF (reference sequence). V lost 9 bases, J lost 3 bases, and 9 bases stayed unmatched. In DNA, the CDR3 is TGTGCCACGGAAACCGGGACTAGGGAAGAGACCCAGTACTTC. Translating gives CATETGTREETQYF.

The V gene is TRBV6-5, the J gene TRBJ1-2; 8 bases match TRBD1. The CDR3 has 14 amino acids. V shed 5 bases, J shed 4 bases, and the junction held 6 bases outside the gene matches. The germline V gene has CDR1 MNHEY and CDR2 SVGAGI. The CDR3 is CASSPTGGIYGYTF. The CDR3 nucleotides are TGTGCCAGCAGTCCCACAGGGGGTATCTATGGCTACACCTTC.

The rearrangement joins TRBV6-2 or TRBV6-3 to TRBJ1-4, with D maybe TRBD1 (6 bases). Germline loops: CDR1 MNHEY, CDR2 SVGEGT. There are 16 residues in the CDR3. V was pared by 3 bases and J by 0 bases, with 11 bases between. Written as DNA, the CDR3 is TGTGCCAGCAGTTATGATCGACAGGCAACTAATGAAAAACTGTTTTTT. Its protein product is CASSYDRQATNEKLFF.

The chain links TRBV27 to TRBJ2-3; no firm D call. The ends were cut back, 1 base at V and 0 bases at J, with 11 bases in the middle. In germline, CDR1 is MNHEY, CDR2 SMNVEV (reference sequence). The CDR3 sequence is 16 residues long. The CDR3 DNA is TGTGCCAGCAGTTTATATAGTTGGAGCAGCACAGATACGCAGTATTTT. It codes for CASSLYSWSSTDTQYF.

The chain links TRBV27 to TRBJ2-7, with 9 bases aligning to TRBD1. The CDR3 totals 13 residues. J gave up 7 bases and V 6 bases, and 7 bases lay outside the gene matches. Germline-derived CDR1 and CDR2 are MNHEY and SMNVEV (reference sequence). The CDR3 protein is CASSKDRGWEQYF. In DNA form, the CDR3 reads TGTGCCAGCAGCAAGGACAGGGGATGGGAGCAGTACTTC.

The chain recombines TRBV7-5 with TRBJ1-1; the table's TRBD1 call for D was not verified on the DNA. TRBV7-5 is described as a pseudogene. The CDR3 is 15 residues long. The CDR3 DNA follows: TGTGCCAGAAGCTCGCGGACAGACAAGAACACTGAAGCTTTCTTT. It translates to CARSSRTDKNTEAFF.

The V call is TRBV7-9, the J call TRBJ2-7, with TRBD2 matching over 13 bases. Germline assignment: CDR1 SEHNR and CDR2 FQNEAQ (reference sequence). CDR3 size: 16 residues. The V gene end was trimmed by 4 bases and the J gene end by 0 bases; junction bases not matched to a gene: 3. The CDR3 region has the DNA TGTGCCAGCAGCTGGGGACTAGCGGGGACCTCCTACGAGCAGTACTTC. Its translation is CASSWGLAGTSYEQYF.

J is TRBJ2-5 and V is TRBV29-1; D remains unclear. The V and J ends lost 4 bases and 0 bases respectively, with 6 bases between them. CDR3 length: 12 residues. CDR1 is SQVTM, CDR2 ANQGSEA, per germline. Here the CDR3 reads CSVVVDQETQYF. The CDR3 nucleotides read TGCAGCGTTGTTGTCGACCAAGAGACCCAGTACTTC.

As for this clone: At one end the junction does not follow the germline gene, possibly because of a read error. The chain recombines TRBV5-4 with TRBJ2-3; 16 bases match TRBD2. Looked up from germline, CDR1 is SGHNT and CDR2 is YYREEE (reference sequence). The CDR3 has 18 amino acids. CDR3: CASSFPGLAGGDTDTQCF. CDR3 nucleotide sequence: TGTGCCAGCAGCTTCCCGGGACTAGCGGGGGGGGACACAGATACGCAGTGTTTT.

The chain carries TRBV4-2 and TRBJ1-6; maybe TRBD1 (5 bases). CDR3 length: 15 residues. Germline V CDR1 and CDR2: LGHNA, YNFKEQ. The V end was cut by 7 bases, the J end by 4 bases, with 14 bases between. The CDR3: CASTKGEAYNSPLHF. DNA of the CDR3: TGTGCCAGCACCAAAGGGGAGGCTTATAATTCACCCCTCCACTTT.

This sequence joins TRBV2 and TRBJ1-1; D is ambiguous. The germline V and J ends were trimmed by 4 bases and 4 bases, with 13 bases remaining between them. Germline values: CDR1 SNHLY, CDR2 FYNNEI. This CDR3 is built from 14 residues. CDR3 protein: CASSVTMGSTEAFF. The CDR3 nucleotides read TGTGCCAGCAGTGTGACAATGGGTAGCACTGAAGCTTTCTTT.

The rearrangement uses TRBV7-3 and TRBJ1-6; TRBD1 matches at 7 bases. This CDR3 spans 14 amino acids. Germline CDR1 is SGHTA and CDR2 is FQGTGA. The V segment lost 5 bases and the J segment 7 bases; nucleotides outside the gene matches: 5. CDR3 loop: CASSIQGSNSPLHF. As DNA, the CDR3 is TGTGCCAGCAGCATACAGGGGTCCAATTCACCCCTCCACTTT.

The chain combines TRBV9 with TRBJ2-3; D might be TRBD2 (6 bases). Germline CDR1 and CDR2: SGDLS and YYNGEE. Between the trimmed V and J ends, which lost 6 bases and 1 base, there was a span of 12 bases. The CDR3 runs to 14 residues. The CDR3 protein is CASTPVAGTDTQYF. The CDR3, as DNA: TGTGCCAGCACCCCGGTAGCGGGCACAGATACGCAGTATTTT.